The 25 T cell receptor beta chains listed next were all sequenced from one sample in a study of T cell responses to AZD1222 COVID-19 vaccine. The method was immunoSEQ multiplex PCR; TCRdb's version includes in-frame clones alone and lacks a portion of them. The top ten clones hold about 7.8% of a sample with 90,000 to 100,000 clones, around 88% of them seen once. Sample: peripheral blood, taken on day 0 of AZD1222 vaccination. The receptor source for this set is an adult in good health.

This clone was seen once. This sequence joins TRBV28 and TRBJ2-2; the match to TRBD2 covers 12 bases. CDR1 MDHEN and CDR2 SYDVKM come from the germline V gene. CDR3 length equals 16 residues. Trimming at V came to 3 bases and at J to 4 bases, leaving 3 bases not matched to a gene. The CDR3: CASSFPTSGGTGELFF. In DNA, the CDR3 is TGTGCCAGCAGTTTTCCGACTAGCGGGGGCACCGGGGAGCTGTTTTTT. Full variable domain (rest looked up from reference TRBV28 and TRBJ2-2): DVKVTQSSRYLVKRTGEKVFLECVQDMDHENMFWYRQDPGLGLRLIYFSYDVKMKEKGDIPEGYSVSREKKERFSLILESASTNQTSMYLCASSFPTSGGTGELFFGEGSRLTVL.

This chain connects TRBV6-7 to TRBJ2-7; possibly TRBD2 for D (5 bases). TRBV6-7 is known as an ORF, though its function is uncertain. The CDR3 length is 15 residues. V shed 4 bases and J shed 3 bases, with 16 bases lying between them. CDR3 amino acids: CASSFRKRHIYEQYF. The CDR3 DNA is TGTGCCAGCAGTTTCAGGAAGCGGCATATCTACGAGCAGTACTTC.

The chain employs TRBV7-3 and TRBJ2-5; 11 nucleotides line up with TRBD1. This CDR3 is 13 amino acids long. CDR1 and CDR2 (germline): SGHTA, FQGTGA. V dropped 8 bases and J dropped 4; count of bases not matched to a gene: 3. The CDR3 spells CASGQGAGETQYF. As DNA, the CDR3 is TGTGCCAGCGGACAGGGGGCTGGAGAGACCCAGTACTTC.

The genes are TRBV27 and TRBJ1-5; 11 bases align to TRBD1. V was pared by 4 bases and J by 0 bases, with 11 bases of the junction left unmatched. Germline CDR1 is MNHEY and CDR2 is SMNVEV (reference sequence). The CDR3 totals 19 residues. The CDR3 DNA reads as TGTGCCAGCAGTTCGGCCGGGACAGGGGGAGCTAATAGCAATCAGCCCCAGCATTTT. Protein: CASSSAGTGGANSNQPQHF.

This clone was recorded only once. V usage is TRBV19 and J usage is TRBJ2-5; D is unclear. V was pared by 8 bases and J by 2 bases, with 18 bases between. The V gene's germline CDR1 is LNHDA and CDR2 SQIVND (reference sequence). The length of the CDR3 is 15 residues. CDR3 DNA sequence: TGTGCCAGTCTCCCTTCGGGCAGTTCGCAAGAGACCCAGTACTTC. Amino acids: CASLPSGSSQETQYF.

CDR3 sequence reads: CASSTNRGSNQPQHF. The CDR3, as DNA: TGTGCCAGCAGTACAAACAGGGGTAGCAATCAGCCCCAGCATTTT. The chain combines TRBV27 with TRBJ1-5, with 7 bases lining up with TRBD1. Germline CDR1 is MNHEY and CDR2 is SMNVEV (reference sequence). After removal of 5 bases from V and 0 bases from J, the junction contained 4 bases not matched to a gene. The CDR3 extends over 15 amino acids.

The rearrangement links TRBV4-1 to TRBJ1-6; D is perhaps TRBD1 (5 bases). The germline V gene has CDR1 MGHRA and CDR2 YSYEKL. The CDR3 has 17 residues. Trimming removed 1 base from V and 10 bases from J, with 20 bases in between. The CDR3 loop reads CASSQGAGLRGESPLHF. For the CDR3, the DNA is TGCGCCAGCAGCCAAGGAGCGGGGCTAAGAGGGGAATCACCCCTCCACTTT.

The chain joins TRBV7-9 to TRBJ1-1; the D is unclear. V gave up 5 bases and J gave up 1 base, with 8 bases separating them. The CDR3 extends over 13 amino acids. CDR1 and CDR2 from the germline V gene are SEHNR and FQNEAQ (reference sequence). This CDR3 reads CASSMDQNTEAFF. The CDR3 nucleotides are TGTGCCAGCAGCATGGACCAGAACACTGAAGCTTTCTTT.

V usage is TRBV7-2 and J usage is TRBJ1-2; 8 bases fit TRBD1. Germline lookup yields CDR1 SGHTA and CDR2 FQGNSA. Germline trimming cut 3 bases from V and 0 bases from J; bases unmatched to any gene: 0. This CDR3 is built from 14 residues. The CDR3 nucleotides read TGTGCCAGCAGCTTGACAGGGGCTAACTATGGCTACACCTTC. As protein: CASSLTGANYGYTF.

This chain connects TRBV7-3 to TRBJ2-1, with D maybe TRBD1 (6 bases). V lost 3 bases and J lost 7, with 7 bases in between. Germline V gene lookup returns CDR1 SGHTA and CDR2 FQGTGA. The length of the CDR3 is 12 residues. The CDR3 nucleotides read TGTGCCAGCAGCTTGAGGGGGAATGAGCAGTTCTTC. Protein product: CASSLRGNEQFF.

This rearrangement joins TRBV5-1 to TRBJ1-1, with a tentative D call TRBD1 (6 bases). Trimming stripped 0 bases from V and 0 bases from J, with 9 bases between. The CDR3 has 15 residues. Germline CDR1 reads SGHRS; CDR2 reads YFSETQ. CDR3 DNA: TGCGCCAGCAGCTTGGGGACAGTTATGAACACTGAAGCTTTCTTT. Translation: CASSLGTVMNTEAFF.

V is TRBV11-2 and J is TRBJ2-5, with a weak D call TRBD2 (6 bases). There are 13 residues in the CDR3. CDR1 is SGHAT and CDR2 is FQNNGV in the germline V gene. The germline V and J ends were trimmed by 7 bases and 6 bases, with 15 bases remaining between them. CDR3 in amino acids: CASTLGLGKTQYF. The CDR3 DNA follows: TGTGCCAGCACCCTGGGACTCGGGAAGACCCAGTACTTC.

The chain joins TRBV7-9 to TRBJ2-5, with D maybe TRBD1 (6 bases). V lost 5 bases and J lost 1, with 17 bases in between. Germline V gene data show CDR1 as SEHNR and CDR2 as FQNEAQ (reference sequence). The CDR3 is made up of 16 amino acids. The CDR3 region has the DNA TGTGCCAGCAGCAAACAGGGTACCCTGGCCCAAGAGACCCAGTACTTC. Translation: CASSKQGTLAQETQYF.

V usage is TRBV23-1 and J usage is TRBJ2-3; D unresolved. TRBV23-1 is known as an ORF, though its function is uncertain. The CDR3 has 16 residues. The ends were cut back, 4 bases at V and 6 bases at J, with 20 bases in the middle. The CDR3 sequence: CASSPPEGPHGDTQYF. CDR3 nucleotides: TGCGCCAGCAGTCCCCCAGAAGGGCCCCACGGGGATACGCAGTATTTT.

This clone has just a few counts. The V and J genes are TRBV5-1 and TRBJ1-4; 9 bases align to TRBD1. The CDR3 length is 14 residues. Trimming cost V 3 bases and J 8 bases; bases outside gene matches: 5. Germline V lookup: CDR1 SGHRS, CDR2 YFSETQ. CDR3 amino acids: CASSSTGGEEKLFF. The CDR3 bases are TGCGCCAGCAGCTCTACAGGGGGCGAGGAAAAACTGTTTTTT.

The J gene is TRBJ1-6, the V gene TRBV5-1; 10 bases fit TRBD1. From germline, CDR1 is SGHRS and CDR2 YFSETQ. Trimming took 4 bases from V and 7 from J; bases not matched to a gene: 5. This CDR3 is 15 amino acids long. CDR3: CASSGDRGRNSPLHF. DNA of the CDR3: TGCGCCAGCAGCGGGGACAGGGGAAGGAATTCACCCCTCCACTTT.

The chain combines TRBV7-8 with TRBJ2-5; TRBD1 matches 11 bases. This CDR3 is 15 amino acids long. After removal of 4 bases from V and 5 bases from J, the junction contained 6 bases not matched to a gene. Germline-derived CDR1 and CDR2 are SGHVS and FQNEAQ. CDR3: CASSSGTGGVETQYF. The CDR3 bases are TGTGCCAGCAGCTCGGGGACAGGGGGTGTGGAGACCCAGTACTTC. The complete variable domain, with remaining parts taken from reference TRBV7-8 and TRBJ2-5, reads GAGVSQSPRYKVAKRGQDVALRCDPISGHVSLFWYQQALGQGPEFLTYFQNEAQLDKSGLPSDRFFAERPEGSVSTLKIQRTQQEDSAVYLCASSSGTGGVETQYFGPGTRLLVL.

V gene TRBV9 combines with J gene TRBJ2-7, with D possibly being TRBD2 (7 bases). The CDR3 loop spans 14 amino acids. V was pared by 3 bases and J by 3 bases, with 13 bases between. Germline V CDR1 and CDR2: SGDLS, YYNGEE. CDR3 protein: CASSGPGEGYEQYF. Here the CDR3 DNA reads TGTGCCAGCAGCGGGCCAGGGGAGGGCTACGAGCAGTACTTC.

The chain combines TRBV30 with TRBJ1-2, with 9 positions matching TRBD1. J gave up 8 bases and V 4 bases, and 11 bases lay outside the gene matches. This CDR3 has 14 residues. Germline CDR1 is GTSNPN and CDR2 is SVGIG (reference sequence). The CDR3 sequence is CAWTTGDRVGGYTF. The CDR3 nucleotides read TGTGCCTGGACCACGGGGGACAGGGTGGGCGGCTACACCTTC.

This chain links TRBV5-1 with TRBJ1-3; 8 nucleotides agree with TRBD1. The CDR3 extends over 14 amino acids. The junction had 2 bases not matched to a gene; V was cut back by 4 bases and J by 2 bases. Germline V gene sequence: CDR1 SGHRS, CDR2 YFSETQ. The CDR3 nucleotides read TGCGCCAGCAGCGTGACAGGGGCTGGAAACACCATATATTTT. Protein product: CASSVTGAGNTIYF.

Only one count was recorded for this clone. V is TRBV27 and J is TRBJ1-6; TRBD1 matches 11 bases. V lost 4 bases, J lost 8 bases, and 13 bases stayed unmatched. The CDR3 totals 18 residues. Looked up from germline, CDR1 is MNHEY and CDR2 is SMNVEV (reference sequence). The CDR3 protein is CASSSLPFGTGGDSPLHF. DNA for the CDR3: TGTGCCAGCAGTTCCCTTCCCTTCGGGACAGGGGGTGATTCACCCCTCCACTTT.

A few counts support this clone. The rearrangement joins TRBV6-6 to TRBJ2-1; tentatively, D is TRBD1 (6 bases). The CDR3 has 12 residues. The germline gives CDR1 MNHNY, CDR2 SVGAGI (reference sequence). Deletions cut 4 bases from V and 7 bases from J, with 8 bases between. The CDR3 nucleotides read TGTGCCAGCAGTTCACAGGGAAATGAGCAGTTCTTC. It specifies CASSSQGNEQFF.

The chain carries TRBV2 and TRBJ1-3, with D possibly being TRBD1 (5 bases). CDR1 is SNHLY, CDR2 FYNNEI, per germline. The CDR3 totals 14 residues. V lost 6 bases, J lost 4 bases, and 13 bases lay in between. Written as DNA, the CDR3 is TGTGCCAGCAGCGAGGAGACAGCCGGAAACACCATATATTTT. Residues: CASSEETAGNTIYF.

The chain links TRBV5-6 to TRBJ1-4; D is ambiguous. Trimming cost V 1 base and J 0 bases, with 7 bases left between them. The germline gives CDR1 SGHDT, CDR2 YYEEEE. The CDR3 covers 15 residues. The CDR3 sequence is CASSLWVATNEKLFF. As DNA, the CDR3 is TGTGCCAGCAGCTTGTGGGTTGCAACTAATGAAAAACTGTTTTTT.

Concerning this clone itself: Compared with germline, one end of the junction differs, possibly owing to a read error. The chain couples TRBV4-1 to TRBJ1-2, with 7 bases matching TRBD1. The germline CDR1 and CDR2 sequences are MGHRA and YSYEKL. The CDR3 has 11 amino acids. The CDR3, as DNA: TGCGCCAGCAGCCAGGAAGGGACAGCTGAGTTC. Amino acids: CASSQEGTAEF.